The 27 T cell receptor beta chains below come from one sample, sequenced in a study of T cell repertoires in cytomegalovirus infection. TCRdb processed the reads anew with MiXCR; each CDR3 protein has one entry. Of around 250,000 distinct CDR3 sequences in the sample, about 15% were seen once. Sequencing was done on a sample of CD8+ T cells from PBMCs. These receptors came from a human donor in good health (CMV status not recorded). Some clones in this sample may be carry-over from other donors' samples.

This clonotype was counted only a few times. This rearrangement joins TRBV12-3 or TRBV12-4 to TRBJ1-4; the D is unclear. V shed 6 bases and J shed 5 bases, with 13 bases lying between them. The CDR3 totals 14 residues. CDR3: CASSPGFRNEKLFF. The DNA of the CDR3 is TGTGCCAGCAGCCCCGGTTTTAGAAATGAAAAACTGTTTTTT.

This clonotype occurred many times. The chain joins TRBV6-4 to TRBJ2-1; D is unclear. Per the germline V gene, CDR1 is MRHNA and CDR2 is SNTAGT. The CDR3 runs to 15 residues. The V and J ends lost 0 bases and 4 bases respectively, with 10 bases between them. The CDR3 sequence is CASSDSGKEYNEQFF. CDR3 nucleotides: TGTGCCAGCAGTGACTCCGGCAAAGAGTACAATGAGCAGTTCTTC.

The genes are TRBV7-9 and TRBJ2-7, with 7 bases lining up with TRBD1. Germline CDR1 is SEHNR and CDR2 is FQNEAQ (reference sequence). The CDR3 spans 13 residues. Trimming took 11 bases from V and 5 from J; bases not matched to a gene: 12. CDR3 nucleotides: TGTGCCTCATTACCGGGACAGTCCAACGAGCAGTACTTC. It is translated as CASLPGQSNEQYF.

In this sample, this clonotype turned up a few times. This chain links TRBV29-1 with TRBJ2-4; D remains ambiguous. This CDR3 region has 14 residues. The germline V gene has CDR1 SQVTM and CDR2 ANQGSEA. Trimming removed 7 bases from V and 1 base from J, with 14 bases in between. The CDR3 bases are TGCAGCGCAACGGATCCTAAGGCCAAAAACATTCAGTACTTC. It specifies CSATDPKAKNIQYF.

This clonotype came up many times. The gene calls are TRBV12-3 or TRBV12-4 and TRBJ1-5; D is undetermined. The V gene lost 3 bases and the J gene lost 1 base, with 13 bases spanning the gap. The CDR3 loop spans 16 amino acids. The CDR3 sequence: CASSFKESLSNQPQHF. The CDR3 DNA is TGTGCCAGCAGTTTTAAGGAGTCTTTAAGCAATCAGCCCCAGCATTTT.

The chain couples TRBV27 to TRBJ2-7; 11 nucleotides match TRBD1. CDR1 is MNHEY and CDR2 is SMNVEV in the germline V gene (reference sequence). The CDR3 totals 12 residues. With 9 bases clipped from V and 7 bases from J, the junction kept 5 bases outside the gene matches. CDR3 residues: CASGQGAKEQYF. Written as DNA, the CDR3 is TGTGCCAGTGGACAGGGGGCCAAGGAGCAGTACTTC.

This clonotype was seen more than once but under ten times. The chain carries TRBV6-1 and TRBJ2-1, with D possibly TRBD2 on 6 matching bases. The CDR3 is 15 residues long. The germline gives CDR1 MNHNS, CDR2 SASEGT. V was pared by 3 bases and J by 4 bases, with 13 bases between. The CDR3 protein is CASSEWGLDYNEQFF. CDR3 nucleotide sequence: TGTGCCAGCAGTGAGTGGGGACTCGATTACAATGAGCAGTTCTTC.

This clonotype has a count of ten or more. This chain connects TRBV7-9 to TRBJ2-5; D is perhaps TRBD1 or TRBD2 (5 bases each). The V gene's germline CDR1 is SEHNR and CDR2 FQNEAQ (reference sequence). V dropped 0 bases and J dropped 5 bases, with 7 bases sitting between them. The CDR3 sequence is 13 residues long. The CDR3 DNA sequence: TGTGCCAGCAGCTTAGCGGGGGATGAGACCCAGTACTTC. It specifies CASSLAGDETQYF.

This clonotype has a handful of counts. The chain recombines TRBV5-5 with TRBJ2-7; 9 positions agree with TRBD1. CDR1 SGHKS and CDR2 YYEKEE come from the germline V gene (reference sequence). This CDR3 spans 15 amino acids. With 4 bases clipped from V and 5 bases from J, the junction kept 10 bases outside the gene matches. The CDR3 DNA reads TGTGCCAGCAGCCCGGGACAGGGAATCACCGACGAGCAGTACTTC. Translated: CASSPGQGITDEQYF.

This rearrangement joins TRBV7-4 to TRBJ1-2, with 10 positions matching TRBD1. This CDR3 spans 14 amino acids. Unmatched junction bases numbered 3, after V lost 4 bases and J lost 4 bases. CDR1 and CDR2 from the germline V gene are SGHVT and SQSDAQ. The CDR3 loop reads CASSSTGGGYGYTF. CDR3 DNA: TGTGCCAGCAGCTCGACAGGGGGCGGCTATGGCTACACCTTC.

This clonotype has just a few counts. The chain employs TRBV4-1 and TRBJ2-7; either TRBD1 or TRBD2 may supply D (5 bases each). Trimming pared 0 bases from V and 2 bases from J, leaving 11 bases between. The CDR3 covers 15 residues. CDR1 and CDR2 from the germline V gene are MGHRA and YSYEKL. In DNA, the CDR3 is TGCGCCAGCAGCCAAGAAAAGGGGAGTCCCTACGAGCAGTACTTC. It is translated as CASSQEKGSPYEQYF.

The chain joins TRBV7-9 to TRBJ1-2; D uncertain. V lost 5 bases and J 8 bases, leaving 15 bases between the germline ends. CDR3 length: 13 amino acids. The germline V gene has CDR1 SEHNR and CDR2 FQNEAQ (reference sequence). CDR3 nucleotides: TGTGCCAGCAGCCCCCCGCATTCCTCCGGCTACACCTTC. Amino acid sequence: CASSPPHSSGYTF.

This clonotype came up a few times. The rearrangement uses TRBV6-5 and TRBJ1-5, with 7 bases fitting TRBD1. Germline CDR1 and CDR2: MNHEY and SVGAGI. This CDR3 region has 15 residues. With V trimmed by 5 bases and J by 0 bases, 4 bases remained unmatched. CDR3 residues: CASSRDSYSNQPQHF. The CDR3 DNA is TGTGCCAGCAGTCGGGACAGCTATAGCAATCAGCCCCAGCATTTT.

A remark on this clonotype: This could be a read error, since a much larger clone is one nucleotide away. The V call is TRBV6-6, the J call TRBJ2-7; D call uncertain. The CDR3 is 11 amino acids. Trimming removed 3 bases from V and 4 bases from J, with 4 bases in between. CDR1 and CDR2 (germline): MNHNY, SVGAGI (reference sequence). The DNA of the CDR3 is TGTGCCAGCAGTTATGAGTACGAGCAGTACTTC. The encoded protein is CASSYEYEQYF.

This clonotype was observed a few times. The rearrangement joins TRBV11-2 to TRBJ2-7; D gene ambiguous. Germline V gene sequence: CDR1 SGHAT, CDR2 FQNNGV. V was shortened by 1 base and J by 2 bases, with 9 bases between the two germline ends. This CDR3 comprises 14 residues. The DNA of the CDR3 is TGTGCCAGCAGCTTAGGCCCATGGACCTACGAGCAGTACTTC. Translated, it gives CASSLGPWTYEQYF.

This clonotype was seen ten or more times. This chain links TRBV7-8 with TRBJ2-1; D is tentatively TRBD1 or TRBD2 (5 bases each). Germline values: CDR1 SGHVS, CDR2 FQNEAQ. Trimming took 6 bases from V and 6 from J, leaving 12 bases between them. The CDR3 contains 13 residues. CDR3 protein: CASSLTGRNEQFF. The CDR3 coding sequence is TGTGCCAGCAGTTTAACGGGGCGCAATGAGCAGTTCTTC.

This clonotype turned up a few times. The chain links TRBV4-1 to TRBJ2-1; TRBD1 or TRBD2 may be the D gene (6 bases each). CDR1 and CDR2 (germline): MGHRA, YSYEKL. The CDR3 consists of 14 residues. V dropped 1 base and J dropped 8 bases, with 12 bases sitting between them. In DNA, the CDR3 is TGCGCCAGCAGCCAAGTGGAGGGGGTGGATGAGCAGTTCTTC. Translated: CASSQVEGVDEQFF.

The genes are TRBV4-2 and TRBJ2-5; the D is unclear. This CDR3 contains 15 residues. Trimming took 3 bases from V and 2 from J, leaving 13 bases between them. Germline-derived CDR1 and CDR2 are LGHNA and YNFKEQ. The CDR3 is CASSHPWNFQETQYF. The CDR3, as DNA: TGTGCCAGCAGCCACCCATGGAACTTTCAAGAGACCCAGTACTTC.

This clonotype was detected ten times or more. The rearrangement joins TRBV12-3 or TRBV12-4 to TRBJ2-3; D is ambiguous. The CDR3 covers 14 residues. Trimming took off 6 bases at V and 3 bases at J, with 13 bases between the two ends. The CDR3 DNA sequence: TGTGCCAGCAGCCCGGCACAAGGGACAGATACGCAGTATTTT. Translated: CASSPAQGTDTQYF.

This clonotype was observed a few times. The CDR3 sequence: CSAIYKGGQGVGLWGYTF. CDR3 coding DNA: TGCAGTGCTATCTATAAGGGAGGACAGGGGGTAGGCTTGTGGGGCTACACCTTC. This sequence joins TRBV20-1 and TRBJ1-2, with 10 bases aligning to TRBD1. CDR3 length: 18 amino acids. The V segment lost 4 bases and the J segment 8 bases; nucleotides outside the gene matches: 22. Germline V CDR1 and CDR2: DFQATT, SNEGSKA (reference sequence).

This clonotype came up a few times. The rearrangement links TRBV3-1 to TRBJ1-5; a weak D match, TRBD1 (5 bases). V lost 2 bases, J lost 5 bases, and 16 bases lay in between. The germline CDR1 and CDR2 sequences are LGHDT and YNNKEL (reference sequence). The CDR3 covers 16 residues. CDR3 nucleotide sequence: TGTGCCAGCAGCCAAACTGGGCAGGGTAATGATCAGCCCCAGCATTTT. Translated: CASSQTGQGNDQPQHF.

This clonotype was seen a handful of times. The chain recombines TRBV12-5 with TRBJ2-5; D uncertain. Germline CDR1 and CDR2: LGHNT and FRNRAP. The CDR3 contains 12 residues. Trimming removed 6 bases at V and 3 bases at J, with 8 bases between. DNA for the CDR3: TGTGCTAGTGGAATGGTGGAAGAGACCCAGTACTTC. Translated, it gives CASGMVEETQYF.

This clonotype was detected many times. The chain is built from TRBV6-1 and TRBJ2-7; D perhaps matches TRBD1 (6 bases). V was cut by 4 bases and J by 0 bases, with 13 bases left in between. CDR3 length equals 15 residues. CDR1 MNHNS and CDR2 SASEGT come from the germline V gene. Here the CDR3 DNA reads TGTGCCAGCAGTGTAAGTCGACAGGCCTCCTACGAGCAGTACTTC. It is translated as CASSVSRQASYEQYF.

The rearrangement joins TRBV12-3 or TRBV12-4 to TRBJ2-5, with 10 bases that match TRBD1. The CDR3 spans 15 residues. V was clipped by 6 bases and J by 0 bases; unmatched bases: 4. CDR3 region: CASRQGQGYQETQYF. The CDR3 DNA reads TGTGCCAGCAGGCAGGGACAGGGGTACCAAGAGACCCAGTACTTC.

This chain links TRBV4-3 with TRBJ1-4, with no clear D. The CDR3 consists of 16 residues. Deletions cut 3 bases from V and 8 bases from J, with 19 bases between. CDR1 and CDR2 from the germline V gene are LGHNA and YSLEER. CDR3 loop: CASSHTEFGGYEKLFF. In DNA, the CDR3 is TGCGCCAGCAGCCACACCGAGTTCGGAGGGTACGAAAAACTGTTTTTT.

J is TRBJ2-1 and V is TRBV27, with TRBD2 matching 13 bases. The V gene end was trimmed by 5 bases and the J gene end by 6 bases; junction bases not matched to a gene: 7. This CDR3 region has 16 residues. From germline, CDR1 is MNHEY and CDR2 SMNVEV (reference sequence). CDR3 loop: CASSTTSGGAPNEQFF. The CDR3 DNA reads as TGTGCCAGCAGTACCACTAGCGGGGGGGCCCCCAATGAGCAGTTCTTC.

This clonotype was detected many times. The V gene is TRBV6-2 or TRBV6-3, the J gene TRBJ2-2; tentatively, D is TRBD2 (5 bases). The ends were cut back, 2 bases at V and 1 base at J, with 8 bases in the middle. The length of the CDR3 is 15 residues. Germline values: CDR1 MNHEY, CDR2 SVGEGT. The CDR3 sequence is CASSYHRGNTGELFF. The CDR3 coding sequence is TGTGCCAGCAGTTACCACCGGGGGAACACCGGGGAGCTGTTTTTT.